This TCR beta chain was documented in a study of T cell changes during pregnancy in multiple sclerosis. With V trimmed by 6 bases and J by 8 bases, 7 bases remained unmatched. The CDR3 sequence is 14 residues long. Germline CDR1 reads MDHEN; CDR2 reads SYDVKM. Profiled with immunoSEQ multiplex PCR; TCRdb holds only in-frame clones, not every one. The sample yields approximately 130,000 clones, around 97% seen once. The sample consisted of peripheral blood, taken after pregnancy. The clonotype originates from a female donor with multiple sclerosis, enrolled in a pregnancy study. The rearrangement links TRBV28 to TRBJ2-1, with 10 bases aligning to TRBD1. The CDR3 coding sequence is TGTGCCAGCAGAGGGGACAGGGGCAGGGATGAGCAGTTCTTC. This encodes CASRGDRGRDEQFF.